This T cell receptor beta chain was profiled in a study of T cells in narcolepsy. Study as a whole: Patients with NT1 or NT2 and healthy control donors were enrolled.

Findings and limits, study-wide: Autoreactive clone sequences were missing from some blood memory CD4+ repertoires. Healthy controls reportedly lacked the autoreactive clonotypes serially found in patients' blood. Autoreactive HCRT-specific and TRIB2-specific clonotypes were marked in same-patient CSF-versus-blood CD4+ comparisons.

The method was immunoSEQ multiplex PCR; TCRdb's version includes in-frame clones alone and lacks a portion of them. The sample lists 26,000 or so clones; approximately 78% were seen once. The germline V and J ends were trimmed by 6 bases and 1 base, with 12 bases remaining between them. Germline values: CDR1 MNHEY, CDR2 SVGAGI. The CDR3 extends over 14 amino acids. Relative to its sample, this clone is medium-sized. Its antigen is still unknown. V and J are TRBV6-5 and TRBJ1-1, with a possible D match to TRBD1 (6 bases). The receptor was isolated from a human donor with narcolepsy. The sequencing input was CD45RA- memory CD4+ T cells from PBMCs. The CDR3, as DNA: TGTGCCAGCAGGGAACAGGGATGGAACACTGAAGCTTTCTTT. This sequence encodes CASREQGWNTEAFF.